This T cell receptor (beta chain) was profiled in a study of blood T cell repertoires in COVID-19. The overall study: Sites across the United States, Italy and Spain contributed samples from acute and convalescent COVID-19. T cells, B-cell-depleted T cells, or PBMCs provided the cDNA or gDNA that served as material.

Authors' processing steps: Amplification of reference gene primers provided the estimated nucleated cell counts. TCRdb keeps only in-frame clones here, not all; method: immunoSEQ multiplex PCR. V and J calls and clone size come straight from that table; D and trimming were deduced from the DNA. Of just under 250,000 clones listed, around 87% are singletons. Looked up from germline, CDR1 is SQVTM and CDR2 is ANQGSEA. V was cut by 4 bases and J by 0 bases, with 13 bases left in between. The CDR3 consists of 15 residues. The clonotype originates from a woman aged 30 to 39 who had recovered from COVID-19. This chain connects TRBV29-1 to TRBJ2-1, with D possibly TRBD2 on 5 matching bases. The sequenced sample consisted of peripheral blood. The CDR3 sequence is CSVGLGESSYNEQFF. The CDR3 region has the DNA TGCAGCGTTGGCTTGGGAGAGAGCTCCTACAATGAGCAGTTCTTC.